A single sample is the source of the 30 T cell receptor beta chains below, sequenced in a study of cytomegalovirus exposure and HLA in healthy donors. Primers included in the PCR were 60 Vbeta and 13 Jbeta primers. TCRdb's table, derived via immunoSEQ multiplex PCR, lists solely in-frame clones and lacks some. The record lists more than 100,000 clones, of which the ten most abundant hold approximately 3.9%. The sequenced sample was PBMCs. The receptors shown here come from a man between 18 and 29 years old in good health and CMV-seronegative.

The gene calls are TRBV11-2 and TRBJ1-5; possible D gene TRBD1, 6 bases. CDR1 and CDR2 (germline): SGHAT, FQNNGV. V gave up 0 bases and J gave up 4 bases, with 10 bases separating them. The CDR3 is 15 residues long. The CDR3 region is CASSLDPGTNQPQHF. CDR3 nucleotides: TGTGCCAGCAGCTTAGATCCCGGGACAAATCAGCCCCAGCATTTT.

The CDR3 region has the DNA TGTGCCTGGAGTGTACTTGCAGGGGGCAACTCACCCCTCCACTTT. It codes for CAWSVLAGGNSPLHF. The chain uses TRBV30 and TRBJ1-6; 8 bases map to TRBD1. Looked up from germline, CDR1 is GTSNPN and CDR2 is SVGIG (reference sequence). The CDR3 consists of 15 residues. Trimming at V came to 0 bases and at J to 10 bases, leaving 8 bases not matched to a gene. The full variable domain, in which reference TRBV30 and TRBJ1-6 provide the parts outside the CDR3, is SQTIHQWPATLVQPVGSPLSLECTVEGTSNPNLYWYRQAAGRGLQLLFYSVGIGQISSEVPQNLSASRPQDRQFILSSKKLLLSDSGFYLCAWSVLAGGNSPLHFGNGTRLTVT.

The chain combines TRBV7-9 with TRBJ2-7; TRBD1 agrees at 7 bases. The CDR3 is 17 residues long. V dropped 1 base and J dropped 4; count of bases not matched to a gene: 13. The germline CDR1 and CDR2 sequences are SEHNR and FQNEAQ (reference sequence). The CDR3 DNA reads as TGTGCCAGCAGCTTAGGACCGGGACAGACCAAAAGATACGAGCAGTACTTC. Translating gives CASSLGPGQTKRYEQYF.

The CDR3 DNA reads TGTGCCAGCAGCCACCAGGGAGGCGCCACTGAAGCTTTCTTT. Protein: CASSHQGGATEAFF. The rearrangement uses TRBV9 and TRBJ1-1, with D perhaps TRBD1 (5 bases). The ends were cut back, 4 bases at V and 4 bases at J, with 14 bases in the middle. Germline lookup yields CDR1 SGDLS and CDR2 YYNGEE. The CDR3 is made up of 14 amino acids.

This rearrangement joins TRBV5-1 to TRBJ2-1; 7 bases match TRBD2. Losses at the gene ends were 2 bases for V and 5 bases for J; bases not matched to a gene: 7. Germline V gene lookup returns CDR1 SGHRS and CDR2 YFSETQ. This CDR3 has 15 amino acids. The CDR3 protein is CASSFGLADNNEQFF. The CDR3 DNA reads TGCGCCAGCAGCTTCGGGCTAGCGGATAACAATGAGCAGTTCTTC.

The chain is built from TRBV11-2 and TRBJ1-3, with 7 bases aligning to TRBD1. This CDR3 contains 15 residues. With V trimmed by 5 bases and J by 5 bases, 9 bases remained unmatched. Per germline, CDR1 SGHAT and CDR2 FQNNGV. For the CDR3, the DNA is TGTGCCAGCAGCCCCATTGCAGGGGGGAGAAACACCATATATTTT. Amino acids: CASSPIAGGRNTIYF.

The chain employs TRBV7-3 and TRBJ2-2; 8 positions match TRBD1. CDR1 SGHTA and CDR2 FQGTGA come from the germline V gene. The CDR3 has 15 residues. Trimming took 4 bases from V and 4 from J; bases not matched to a gene: 5. CDR3 amino acids: CASSSQGVGTGELFF. The CDR3 DNA reads as TGTGCCAGCAGCTCACAGGGGGTGGGCACCGGGGAGCTGTTTTTT.

V gene TRBV11-3 combines with J gene TRBJ2-7, with TRBD1 as a possible D gene (6 bases). With 1 base removed from V and 3 bases from J, the gap between germline ends came to 7 bases. This CDR3 spans 13 amino acids. CDR1 and CDR2 from the germline V gene are SGHNT and YENEEA. CDR3 residues: CASSLGRGYEQYF. The CDR3 DNA reads TGTGCCAGCAGCTTAGGCAGGGGCTACGAGCAGTACTTC.

V usage is TRBV9 and J usage is TRBJ1-5; D might be TRBD1 (5 bases). CDR1 SGDLS and CDR2 YYNGEE come from the germline V gene. There are 13 residues in the CDR3. CDR3 protein: CAKRGGRIQPQHF. In nucleotides, the CDR3 is TGTGCGAAGCGGGGGGGTCGGATTCAGCCCCAGCATTTT.

The chain uses TRBV23-1 and TRBJ1-2; the D gene is possibly TRBD1 (6 bases). TRBV23-1 is an open reading frame whose function is uncertain. With 1 base removed from V and 1 base from J, the gap between germline ends came to 10 bases. The CDR3 is made up of 15 amino acids. As DNA, the CDR3 is TGCGCCAGCAGTCAATGTCAGGGGAGTAACTATGGCTACACCTTC. It translates to CASSQCQGSNYGYTF.

The genes are TRBV18 and TRBJ1-4; 10 nucleotides line up with TRBD1. V lost 3 bases to trimming and J lost 0 bases; unmatched junction nucleotides: 7. The CDR3 length is 18 residues. Per germline, CDR1 KGHSH and CDR2 LQKENI. In DNA, the CDR3 is TGTGCCAGCTCACCTTGGACAGGGGGTACTACAACTAATGAAAAACTGTTTTTT. Translation: CASSPWTGGTTTNEKLFF.

The rearrangement joins TRBV27 to TRBJ1-2, with D unclear. This CDR3 comprises 15 residues. The V gene's germline CDR1 is MNHEY and CDR2 SMNVEV (reference sequence). Trimming pared 2 bases from V and 1 base from J, leaving 11 bases between. The CDR3 reads CASSLEREDNYGYTF. CDR3 DNA sequence: TGTGCCAGCAGTTTAGAAAGGGAGGATAACTATGGCTACACCTTC.

This sequence joins TRBV28 and TRBJ2-3; TRBD2 matches 10 bases. The V and J ends lost 7 bases and 5 bases, in that order; junction bases with no gene match: 12. CDR3 size: 16 residues. CDR1 is MDHEN and CDR2 is SYDVKM in the germline V gene. This CDR3 is CASNQGLAPLGDTQYF. The CDR3 DNA is TGTGCCAGCAACCAGGGACTAGCGCCGTTGGGAGATACGCAGTATTTT.

This sequence joins TRBV28 and TRBJ1-5; D is possibly TRBD1 (5 bases). Germline V CDR1 and CDR2: MDHEN, SYDVKM. The CDR3 has 16 amino acids. The germline V and J ends were trimmed by 6 bases and 0 bases, with 15 bases remaining between them. In DNA form, the CDR3 reads TGTGCCAGCAGGACGGGGGTAGTAAATAGCAATCAGCCCCAGCATTTT. It codes for CASRTGVVNSNQPQHF. Variable domain in full (rest from reference TRBV28 and TRBJ1-5): DVKVTQSSRYLVKRTGEKVFLECVQDMDHENMFWYRQDPGLGLRLIYFSYDVKMKEKGDIPEGYSVSREKKERFSLILESASTNQTSMYLCASRTGVVNSNQPQHFGDGTRLSIL.

The gene calls are TRBV18 and TRBJ1-1, with D perhaps matching TRBD1 (5 bases). V was trimmed by 2 bases and J by 5 bases, leaving 12 bases between them. Germline CDR1 reads KGHSH; CDR2 reads LQKENI. The CDR3 contains 14 residues. The CDR3 sequence: CASSPNRMGTEAFF. In nucleotides, the CDR3 is TGTGCCAGCTCACCAAACAGGATGGGTACTGAAGCTTTCTTT.

The chain couples TRBV7-6 to TRBJ1-5; D possibly corresponds to TRBD1 (6 bases). V gave up 2 bases and J gave up 2 bases, with 13 bases separating them. Germline V CDR1 and CDR2: SGHVS, FNYEAQ. This CDR3 has 16 amino acids. CDR3: CASSLFDRLGNQPQHF. In nucleotides, the CDR3 is TGTGCCAGCAGCTTATTTGACAGGTTGGGCAATCAGCCCCAGCATTTT.

This sequence joins TRBV5-6 and TRBJ2-7; 10 bases agree with TRBD1. Germline loops: CDR1 SGHDT, CDR2 YYEEEE. V was clipped by 4 bases and J by 4 bases; unmatched bases: 8. CDR3 length equals 15 residues. The CDR3 DNA is TGTGCCAGCAGCGAGTTGGGACAGGGGCAATACGAGCAGTACTTC. Amino acid sequence: CASSELGQGQYEQYF.

The chain has TRBV18 and TRBJ1-4; D may be TRBD1 (6 bases). Trimming stripped 2 bases from V and 4 bases from J, with 11 bases between. The CDR3 consists of 15 residues. The V gene's germline CDR1 is KGHSH and CDR2 LQKENI. CDR3 loop: CASSPSRGFNEKLFF. The CDR3 nucleotides are TGTGCCAGCTCACCATCCAGGGGATTTAATGAAAAACTGTTTTTT.

This rearrangement joins TRBV6-6 to TRBJ1-1; D gene ambiguous. The CDR3 length is 14 residues. The V gene's germline CDR1 is MNHNY and CDR2 SVGAGI (reference sequence). V was pared by 2 bases and J by 3 bases, with 10 bases between. DNA for the CDR3: TGTGCCAGCAGTTACCGACTAGGAGACACTGAAGCTTTCTTT. Protein sequence: CASSYRLGDTEAFF.

This rearrangement joins TRBV9 to TRBJ1-5; D is uncertain. The CDR3 consists of 13 residues. Trimming removed 0 bases at V and 9 bases at J, with 10 bases between. CDR1 SGDLS and CDR2 YYNGEE come from the germline V gene. The CDR3 is CASSVGRKSPQHF. CDR3 sequence (DNA): TGTGCCAGCAGCGTAGGGAGGAAGTCGCCCCAGCATTTT.

The chain combines TRBV7-2 with TRBJ2-6, with TRBD2 matching over 8 bases. Per the germline V gene, CDR1 is SGHTA and CDR2 is FQGNSA. Losses at the gene ends were 7 bases for V and 1 base for J; bases not matched to a gene: 6. The CDR3 is made up of 16 amino acids. The CDR3 DNA reads TGTGCCAGCACCCGGACTAGCAGGTCTGGGGCCAACGTCCTGACTTTC. It specifies CASTRTSRSGANVLTF.

This rearrangement joins TRBV6-6 to TRBJ2-3, with 8 bases fitting TRBD2. The CDR3 covers 15 residues. Germline CDR1 and CDR2: MNHNY and SVGAGI (reference sequence). V lost 6 bases, J lost 4 bases, and 9 bases stayed unmatched. The CDR3 spells CASSSSGGGPDTQYF. DNA of the CDR3: TGTGCCAGCAGCTCTTCCGGGGGGGGCCCAGATACGCAGTATTTT.

The rearrangement joins TRBV19 to TRBJ1-4; 9 bases agree with TRBD1. The V gene end was trimmed by 3 bases and the J gene end by 8 bases; junction bases not matched to a gene: 10. The V gene's germline CDR1 is LNHDA and CDR2 SQIVND (reference sequence). CDR3 length equals 16 residues. CDR3 region: CASSMNLQGAQEKLFF. The CDR3 region has the DNA TGTGCCAGTAGTATGAACTTACAGGGGGCGCAGGAAAAACTGTTTTTT.

The chain employs TRBV5-1 and TRBJ2-5; possible D gene TRBD2, 5 bases. This CDR3 is built from 14 residues. Germline loops: CDR1 SGHRS, CDR2 YFSETQ. Trimming left V 3 bases short and J 10 bases short, with 19 bases between. For the CDR3, the DNA is TGCGCCAGCAGCTACCGACAAGCAGCCGGGGACCAGTACTTC. It is translated as CASSYRQAAGDQYF.

The chain joins TRBV6-5 to TRBJ1-1; maybe TRBD1 (5 bases). Germline V gene lookup returns CDR1 MNHEY and CDR2 SVGAGI. V shed 0 bases and J shed 5 bases, with 13 bases lying between them. CDR3 length equals 15 residues. The CDR3 spells CASSYSVSGLTEAFF. CDR3 nucleotide sequence: TGTGCCAGCAGTTACTCGGTCTCAGGGTTAACTGAAGCTTTCTTT.

The rearrangement uses TRBV9 and TRBJ2-3; 11 bases are shared with TRBD2. This CDR3 spans 16 amino acids. V lost 3 bases to trimming and J lost 2 bases; unmatched junction nucleotides: 5. Germline CDR1 SGDLS, CDR2 YYNGEE. CDR3 residues: CASSDASGGNTDTQYF. CDR3 nucleotides: TGTGCCAGCAGCGACGCTAGCGGGGGGAACACAGATACGCAGTATTTT.

The chain employs TRBV7-9 and TRBJ2-2, with TRBD2 matching over 13 bases. Germline CDR1 reads SEHNR; CDR2 reads FQNEAQ (reference sequence). Unmatched junction bases numbered 7, after V lost 1 base and J lost 5 bases. The CDR3 is 18 amino acids. CDR3 amino acids: CASSLGRTSGSWTGELFF. CDR3 sequence (DNA): TGTGCCAGCAGCTTAGGCCGGACTAGCGGGAGTTGGACCGGGGAGCTGTTTTTT.

This chain's CDR3 is CASSNLAGGGSEQFF. The CDR3 region has the DNA TGTGCCAGCAGTAACCTAGCGGGAGGCGGTAGTGAGCAGTTCTTC. This chain joins TRBV6-5 and TRBJ2-1, with 11 bases matching TRBD2. There are 15 residues in the CDR3. J gave up 9 bases and V 5 bases, and 9 bases lay outside the gene matches. Germline CDR1 MNHEY, CDR2 SVGAGI.

The rearrangement links TRBV11-2 to TRBJ2-7; TRBD2 agrees at 11 bases. This CDR3 comprises 14 residues. V lost 6 bases and J lost 3; bases outside the gene matches: 4. Germline lookup yields CDR1 SGHAT and CDR2 FQNNGV. Here the CDR3 reads CASRGLAGRYEQYF. CDR3 in DNA: TGTGCCAGCAGAGGACTAGCGGGCCGCTACGAGCAGTACTTC.

The V and J genes are TRBV6-5 and TRBJ2-2; 11 bases fit TRBD2. Germline loops: CDR1 MNHEY, CDR2 SVGAGI. The V segment lost 2 bases and the J segment 6 bases; nucleotides outside the gene matches: 5. This CDR3 is built from 16 residues. The CDR3 sequence: CASSYHTSGSPGELFF. Here the CDR3 DNA reads TGTGCCAGCAGTTACCATACTAGCGGGAGCCCCGGGGAGCTGTTTTTT.